This T cell receptor beta chain originates from a study of T cell responses to AZD1222 COVID-19 vaccine. For this clone: Its antigen is not identified.

The table came from immunoSEQ multiplex PCR; TCRdb's copy has only in-frame clones and leaves some out. The table records approximately 140,000 clones, 80% to 90% of them present only once. Findings and caveats of the study: Elevations in Spike-specific TCR breadth and depth followed administration of two AZD1222 doses. Among spike-specific TCRs, nearly half reportedly target unmutated variant regions.

This specimen was peripheral blood, taken on day 0 of AZD1222 vaccination. This receptor was obtained from an adult in good health.

CDR3 bases: TGTGCCAGCAGTGAAGCGCTTAAGGGGGCTTTAACAGATACGCAGTATTTT. Its translation: CASSEALKGALTDTQYF. The chain recombines TRBV2 with TRBJ2-3; 7 bases fit TRBD1. V lost 0 bases to trimming and J lost 3 bases; unmatched junction nucleotides: 9. The germline V gene encodes CDR1 SNHLY and CDR2 FYNNEI. The CDR3 has 17 amino acids.